These 14 T cell receptor beta chains came from one sample sequenced in a study of shared clonotypes between healthy human individuals. Assay used: immunoSEQ multiplex PCR; TCRdb lists only in-frame clones, some missing. The sample includes about 2.4 million clones, roughly 93% of them seen just once. The specimen sequenced was naive CD4+ T cells from PBMCs. The subset is: CD45RA+ positively selected. The receptor source for this set is a man aged 18 to 30 in good health. Some clones in this sample may be carry-over from other donors' samples.

The chain's CDR3 is CASSQAGTADYEQYF. CDR3 sequence (DNA): TGCGCCAGCAGCCAAGCGGGGACAGCTGACTACGAGCAGTACTTC. This chain links TRBV4-3 with TRBJ2-7; TRBD1 agrees at 7 bases. V was clipped by 1 base and J by 3 bases; unmatched bases: 6. The V gene's germline CDR1 is LGHNA and CDR2 YSLEER. CDR3 length: 15 amino acids.

On this clone: This sample includes further DNA sequences coding for the same CDR3. This rearrangement joins TRBV18 to TRBJ2-1; 10 bases fit TRBD2. Germline trimming cut 2 bases from V and 0 bases from J; bases unmatched to any gene: 1. There are 16 residues in the CDR3. Germline CDR1 KGHSH, CDR2 LQKENI. CDR3 DNA: TGTGCCAGCTCACCATCTAGCGGGAGCTCCTACAATGAGCAGTTCTTC. This codes for CASSPSSGSSYNEQFF.

The CDR3 DNA follows: TGTGCCACCCTACAGGTGAACACTGAAGCTTTCTTT. Amino acid sequence: CATLQVNTEAFF. The V call is TRBV28, the J call TRBJ1-1; D possibly corresponds to TRBD1 (5 bases). Germline-derived CDR1 and CDR2 are MDHEN and SYDVKM. This CDR3 spans 12 amino acids. V was shortened by 10 bases and J by 0 bases, with 9 bases between the two germline ends.

This rearrangement joins TRBV5-4 to TRBJ2-3; TRBD2 agrees at 12 bases. Germline V CDR1 and CDR2: SGHNT, YYREEE (reference sequence). The junction had 4 bases not matched to a gene; V was cut back by 0 bases and J by 5 bases. The CDR3 sequence is 16 residues long. CDR3 nucleotide sequence: TGTGCCAGCAGCTTGGACCTAGCGGGAGGGATAGATACGCAGTATTTT. Translation gives CASSLDLAGGIDTQYF.

The chain recombines TRBV19 with TRBJ2-7, with D tentatively TRBD2 (6 bases). The V gene lost 9 bases and the J gene lost 5 bases, with 17 bases spanning the gap. Germline V gene data show CDR1 as LNHDA and CDR2 as SQIVND (reference sequence). The CDR3 covers 13 residues. The DNA of the CDR3 is TGTGCCAGCCGTCAAGTGGGAGGCAACGAGCAGTACTTC. Amino acids: CASRQVGGNEQYF.

The V gene is TRBV7-3, the J gene TRBJ1-6, with a tentative D call TRBD1 (5 bases). Germline CDR1 and CDR2: SGHTA and FQGTGA. There are 14 residues in the CDR3. V dropped 2 bases and J dropped 6 bases, with 8 bases sitting between them. CDR3 amino acids: CASSLDSGNSPLHF. As DNA, the CDR3 is TGTGCCAGCAGCTTAGACAGCGGTAATTCACCCCTCCACTTT.

This chain joins TRBV7-2 and TRBJ2-7; 10 bases fit TRBD2. CDR1 and CDR2 (germline): SGHTA, FQGNSA. The length of the CDR3 is 14 residues. J gave up 4 bases and V 4 bases, and 4 bases lay outside the gene matches. CDR3: CASSSRLAGYEQYF. In nucleotides, the CDR3 is TGTGCCAGCAGCTCAAGACTAGCGGGTTACGAGCAGTACTTC.

The chain uses TRBV18 and TRBJ2-7, with 8 bases that match TRBD2. V was pared by 3 bases and J by 6 bases, with 4 bases of the junction left unmatched. The CDR3 is made up of 13 amino acids. CDR1 KGHSH and CDR2 LQKENI come from the germline V gene. CDR3 DNA: TGTGCCAGCTCACCCCTCCGGGAGGGCGAGCAGTACTTC. Its translation is CASSPLREGEQYF.

The chain couples TRBV9 to TRBJ2-7; TRBD1 aligns across 7 bases. The CDR3 is made up of 14 amino acids. Germline V gives CDR1 SGDLS, CDR2 YYNGEE. With V trimmed by 3 bases and J by 6 bases, 9 bases remained unmatched. CDR3 bases: TGTGCCAGCAGCGCCGGGGACAGTTATTCCGAGCAGTACTTC. Translation gives CASSAGDSYSEQYF. Full variable domain (missing parts from reference TRBV9 and TRBJ2-7): DSGVTQTPKHLITATGQRVTLRCSPRSGDLSVYWYQQSLDQGLQFLIQYYNGEERAKGNILERFSAQQFPDLHSELNLSSLELGDSALYFCASSAGDSYSEQYFGPGTRLTVT.

V and J are TRBV9 and TRBJ1-1; no firm D call. Germline loops: CDR1 SGDLS, CDR2 YYNGEE. The CDR3 totals 14 residues. V lost 4 bases and J lost 1, with 11 bases in between. In DNA form, the CDR3 reads TGTGCCAGCAGCCTCCGCCCTGAGAACACTGAAGCTTTCTTT. It encodes CASSLRPENTEAFF.

Of note for this clone: In the same sample, other DNA sequences code for this CDR3. The chain links TRBV7-2 to TRBJ2-5; no reliable D call. Germline CDR1 reads SGHTA; CDR2 reads FQGNSA. V gave up 1 base and J gave up 2 bases, with 5 bases separating them. CDR3 length: 13 residues. The DNA of the CDR3 is TGTGCCAGCAGCTTAGGGATTCAAGAGACCCAGTACTTC. Encoded protein: CASSLGIQETQYF.

The chain carries TRBV7-8 and TRBJ2-1, with 7 bases lining up with TRBD2. The junction had 12 bases not matched to a gene; V was cut back by 5 bases and J by 2 bases. The germline gives CDR1 SGHVS, CDR2 FQNEAQ. The CDR3 loop spans 17 amino acids. CDR3 region: CASSLRPGTKTYNEQFF. The CDR3 nucleotides are TGTGCCAGCAGCCTTCGTCCCGGGACTAAAACCTACAATGAGCAGTTCTTC.

The table lists this clone with a few counts. The V call is TRBV28, the J call TRBJ1-1; D remains unclear. Germline V gene lookup returns CDR1 MDHEN and CDR2 SYDVKM. Trimming left V 3 bases short and J 1 base short, with 18 bases between. CDR3 length: 17 residues. CDR3 loop: CASSFAGNGPRNTEAFF. The CDR3, as DNA: TGTGCCAGCAGTTTTGCGGGAAATGGGCCTAGGAACACTGAAGCTTTCTTT.

The chain carries TRBV6-1 and TRBJ2-1, with TRBD2 matching 11 bases. CDR1 is MNHNS, CDR2 SASEGT, per germline. The CDR3 contains 14 residues. Unmatched junction bases numbered 0, after V lost 6 bases and J lost 2 bases. CDR3 bases: TGTGCCAGCAGGACTAGCGGGACCTACAATGAGCAGTTCTTC. Its protein is CASRTSGTYNEQFF.